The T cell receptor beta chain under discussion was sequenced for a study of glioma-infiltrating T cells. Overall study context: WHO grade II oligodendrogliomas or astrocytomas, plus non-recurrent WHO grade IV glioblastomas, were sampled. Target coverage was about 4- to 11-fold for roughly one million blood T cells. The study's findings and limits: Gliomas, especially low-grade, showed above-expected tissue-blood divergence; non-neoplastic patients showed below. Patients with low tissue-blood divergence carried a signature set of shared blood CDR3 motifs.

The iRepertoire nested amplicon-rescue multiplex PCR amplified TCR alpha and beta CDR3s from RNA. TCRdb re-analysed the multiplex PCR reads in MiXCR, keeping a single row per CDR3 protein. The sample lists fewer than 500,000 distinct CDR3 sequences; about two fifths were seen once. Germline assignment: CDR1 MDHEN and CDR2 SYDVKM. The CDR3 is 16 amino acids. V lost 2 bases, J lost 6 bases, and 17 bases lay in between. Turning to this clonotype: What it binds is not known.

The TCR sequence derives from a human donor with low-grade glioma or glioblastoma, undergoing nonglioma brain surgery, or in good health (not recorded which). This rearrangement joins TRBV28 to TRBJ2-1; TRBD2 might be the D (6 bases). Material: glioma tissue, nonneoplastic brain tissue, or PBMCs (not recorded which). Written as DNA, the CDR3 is TGTGCCAGCAGTTTAATTCTTGGGACTCCTCCCAATGAGCAGTTCTTC. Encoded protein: CASSLILGTPPNEQFF.